This T cell receptor beta chain was retrieved from a study of beta chain features in type 1 diabetes. Study in general: Some 110 million sorted cells were examined across all samples.

Findings of the study overall: For Type 1 diabetes patients, all four CD4+ subsets carried TCRB CDR3s that were moderately but significantly shorter. VDJ junctions in type 1 diabetes patients carried more deletions and fewer insertions.

Trimming pared 2 bases from V and 1 base from J, leaving 5 bases between. CDR1 and CDR2 (germline): SGHTA, FQGNSA. The CDR3 has 13 residues. This clone was counted only a few times. Its antigen is not identified. Expressed TCRB transcripts were sequenced after all isolated RNA was converted to cDNA. The method was immunoSEQ multiplex PCR; TCRdb's version includes in-frame clones alone and lacks a portion of them. The sample carries about 650,000 clones, 9.5% to 15% recorded once. The sample consisted of naive CD4+ T cells from blood. The V call is TRBV7-2, the J call TRBJ2-5; D gene uncertain. This TCR came from a man between 25 and 39 years old with type 1 diabetes. Here the CDR3 DNA reads TGTGCCAGCAGCTTATCTCGCCAAGAGACCCAGTACTTC. Protein: CASSLSRQETQYF.